This is a list of T cell receptor beta chains from one sample in a study of blood T cell repertoires in COVID-19. The protocol was immunoSEQ multiplex PCR, while the TCRdb copy is restricted to in-frame clones and leaves out a portion. The sample lists more than 95,000 clones; 85% were seen once. Sample: peripheral blood. The receptors come from a man aged 50-59 years with acute or convalescent COVID-19. The CDR3 runs from the conserved cysteine through the conserved F or W. D genes are given only for firm matches. The size of a clone is reported for some rows only, either as once, few or many, or as a class for expanded clones.

V gene,clone size,D gene,J gene,CDR3 DNA,CDR3 protein
TRBV5-4,once,TRBD2,TRBJ2-6,TGTGCCAGCAGCCCGGGACTAGCGGGAGTTGGGGCCAACGTCCTGACTTTC,CASSPGLAGVGANVLTF
TRBV21-1,few,-,TRBJ1-5,TGTGCCAGCAGCGGGGGACAGGACAATCAGCCCCAGCATTTT,CASSGGQDNQPQHF
TRBV30,-,TRBD2,TRBJ2-2,TGTGCCTGGCGACTTCTAGCGGGGGCAAACTCCGGGGAGCTGTTTTTT,CAWRLLAGANSGELFF
TRBV7-9,-,-,TRBJ1-3,TGTGCCAGCAGCCTGGGAGACGGAAACACCATATATTTT,CASSLGDGNTIYF
TRBV30,-,-,TRBJ2-7,TGTGCCTGGAGTGGCCGGAGCTCCTACGAGCAGTACTTC,CAWSGRSSYEQYF
TRBV5-6,-,-,TRBJ1-2,TGTGCCAGCAGCCCGCGAGGACTCAGGGGCTACACCTTC,CASSPRGLRGYTF
TRBV5-1,-,-,TRBJ2-7,TGCGCCAGCAGCCCATCCACAGGGTACGAGCAGTACTTC,CASSPSTGYEQYF
TRBV11-2,few,-,TRBJ1-1,TGTGCCAGCAGCTTACGGGGGGGCGGTACTGAAGCTTTCTTT,CASSLRGGGTEAFF
TRBV11-2,-,TRBD2,TRBJ2-5,TGTGCCAGCAGTTGGGACTACTACCAAGAGACCCAGTACTTC,CASSWDYYQETQYF
TRBV28,once,-,TRBJ1-5,TGTGCCAGCAGTTTTGGAGGCGACAATCAGCCCCAGCATTTT,CASSFGGDNQPQHF
TRBV10-3,-,TRBD2,TRBJ2-1,TGTGCCATCAGCATGGGGACTAGCGGGAGAGGCTCCTACAATGAGCAGTTCTTC,CAISMGTSGRGSYNEQFF
TRBV5-4,-,-,TRBJ2-6,-,CASSFGPGLAGANVLTF
TRBV5-5,-,-,TRBJ2-2,TGTGCCAGCACCGATATGGGCCCCGGGGAGCTGTTTTTT,CASTDMGPGELFF
TRBV5-6,-,-,TRBJ1-4,TGTGCCAGCAGCGCAACAGGAACAACTAATGAAAAACTGTTTTTT,CASSATGTTNEKLFF
TRBV10-3,-,TRBD1,TRBJ1-5,TGTGCCATCAGAGGGACAGGGGAACAGCCCCAGCATTTT,CAIRGTGEQPQHF
TRBV11-3,once,TRBD1,TRBJ1-5,TGTGCCAGCGCGGACAGGGATGGTCAGCCCCAGCATTTT,CASADRDGQPQHF
TRBV4-1,-,-,TRBJ1-2,TGCGCCAGCAGCCAACCCTTGGGGGGGAATTATGGCTACACCTTC,CASSQPLGGNYGYTF
TRBV6-4,-,-,TRBJ2-7,TGTGCCAGCAGTGCGGAGTTTGAAGGTAGCTACGAGCAGTACTTC,CASSAEFEGSYEQYF
TRBV4-2,once,-,TRBJ2-4,TGTGCCAGCAGCCAAGAGATGGGGGGACCCAAAAACATTCAGTACTTC,CASSQEMGGPKNIQYF
TRBV5-1,once,TRBD1,TRBJ1-2,TGCGCCAGCAGCTTGGGGACAGGGGCGGAGAGCTATGGCTACACCTTC,CASSLGTGAESYGYTF
TRBV7-8,once,-,TRBJ1-1,TGTGCCAGCAGCAAGGACAAGAACACTGAAGCTTTCTTT,CASSKDKNTEAFF
TRBV7-3,-,-,TRBJ1-2,TGTGCCAGCAGCTTAAAACTTCCGGGTTATTCATCTTCCGGCTACACCTTC,CASSLKLPGYSSSGYTF
TRBV19,-,TRBD1,TRBJ1-2,TGTGCCAGTAGTCCTCGTCCGGGACAGGGGGCTAGTGGCTACACCTTC,CASSPRPGQGASGYTF
TRBV7-9,-,-,TRBJ2-1,TGTGCCAGCAGCTTCGCAGGGGACGGTGAGCAGTTCTTC,CASSFAGDGEQFF
TRBV11-2,-,TRBD1,TRBJ1-2,TGTGCCAGCAGCCTCGACAGGGGGCACTACTATGGCTACACCTTC,CASSLDRGHYYGYTF
TRBV19,-,-,TRBJ1-1,TGTGCCAGTACCAGATCCTTCATGAACACTGAAGCTTTCTTT,CASTRSFMNTEAFF
TRBV4-2,-,-,TRBJ2-3,TGTGCCAGCAGCCAAGTTGATAGCGATACAGATACGCAGTATTTT,CASSQVDSDTDTQYF
TRBV10-3,-,TRBD1,TRBJ2-7,TGTGCCATCAGCTGGACAGGGGGCTCGGTCGAGCAGTACTTC,CAISWTGGSVEQYF
TRBV7-6,-,-,TRBJ2-7,TGTGCCAGCAGCTTAAGCGGGCTACTTTACGAGCAGTACTTC,CASSLSGLLYEQYF
TRBV7-8,-,-,TRBJ1-1,TGTGCCAGCAGCTTCGTCCTCCAGGCAGAAGCTTTCTTT,CASSFVLQAEAFF
TRBV6-5,-,TRBD2,TRBJ2-7,TGTGCCAGCAGATCCGGGACTAGCGGAGCTTACGAGCAGTACTTC,CASRSGTSGAYEQYF
TRBV3-1/TRBV3-2,-,-,TRBJ2-5,TGTGCCAGCGTTCGGGGGAGGCAAGAGACCCAGTACTTC,CASVRGRQETQYF
TRBV5-6,-,TRBD2,TRBJ2-3,TGTGCCAGCCAGCGGGGGCTAGGCACAGATACGCAGTATTTT,CASQRGLGTDTQYF
TRBV10-3,-,-,TRBJ2-7,TGTGCCATCAGTGAGCCTAGCCGGGCCGTCGGAGTCCCCAGACGGTACTTC,CAISEPSRAVGVPRRYF
TRBV10-2,-,-,TRBJ2-7,TGCGCCAGCAGTGAGTCGCGGCGGCAGGGAGTGCCAAGGGGGGAGCAGTACTTC,CASSESRRQGVPRGEQYF
TRBV11-3,few,TRBD1,TRBJ2-5,TGTGCCAGCAGCCCCAGGGACAGCCAAGAGACCCAGTACTTC,CASSPRDSQETQYF
TRBV5-5,few,-,TRBJ2-7,TGTGCCAGCAGCTTTGGGGGGGCCAGGGTCGAGCAGTACTTC,CASSFGGARVEQYF
TRBV11-1,-,-,TRBJ1-4,TGTGCCAGCAGCCCCCGGGGTGAAAAACTGTTTTTT,CASSPRGEKLFF
TRBV7-9,-,TRBD1,TRBJ1-1,TGTGCCAGCAGCTTCGACAGGGGTACTGAAGCTTTCTTT,CASSFDRGTEAFF
TRBV29-1,-,TRBD1,TRBJ2-7,TGCAGCGTTGGGGGGACAGGGAACTACGAGCAGTACTTC,CSVGGTGNYEQYF
TRBV24-1,-,-,TRBJ2-2,TGTGCCACCAGTGATTTTGACACTTACACCGGGGAGCTGTTTTTT,CATSDFDTYTGELFF
TRBV6-5,-,-,TRBJ2-7,TGTGCCAGCAGAACAGGGGGGGCTTCCGAGCAGTACTTC,CASRTGGASEQYF
TRBV14,-,-,TRBJ2-7,TGTGCCAGCAGCCAAGATCTACCGGGAAGGAACGACGAGCAGTACTTC,CASSQDLPGRNDEQYF
TRBV24-1,once,TRBD1,TRBJ1-2,TGTGCCACCAGTTCAGATCCGGGACAGGGGAACTATGGCTACACCTTC,CATSSDPGQGNYGYTF
TRBV19,-,TRBD1,TRBJ1-3,TGTGCCAGTACCCCCGTTCTGGGACAGAGCTCTGGAAACACCATATATTTT,CASTPVLGQSSGNTIYF
TRBV14,-,-,TRBJ1-2,TGTGCCAGCAGCCAAGGAACAGGGTACTATGGCTACACCTTC,CASSQGTGYYGYTF
TRBV7-8,-,-,TRBJ2-3,TGTGCCAGCAGCCTCCGACTCCTAACCGGGGAGAGCACAGATACGCAGTATTTT,CASSLRLLTGESTDTQYF
TRBV6-5,-,TRBD1,TRBJ1-2,TGTGCCAGCATCGACAGGGGTAGCTATGGCTACACCTTC,CASIDRGSYGYTF
TRBV30,-,-,TRBJ2-3,TGTGCCTGGATCCGCTGGAGGGCTCAATTCACAGATACGCAGTATTTT,CAWIRWRAQFTDTQYF
TRBV30,-,-,TRBJ1-2,TGTGCCTGGAGTCCCCTAGCTAACTATGGCTACACCTTC,CAWSPLANYGYTF
TRBV14,-,TRBD2,TRBJ2-1,TGTGCCTTAAGCCCCCACCCCGGGGTAGCGGGGGCTCTCGGGTACAATGAGCAGTTCTTC,CALSPHPGVAGALGYNEQFF
TRBV7-8,-,TRBD1,TRBJ2-3,TGTGCCAGCAGCTGGACCTTGGACAGGGGGCGAAAAGATACGCAGTATTTT,CASSWTLDRGRKDTQYF
TRBV2,-,TRBD2,TRBJ2-1,TGTGCCAGCAGTCCTAATCCAGCGGGGTGGTATGAGCAGTTCTTC,CASSPNPAGWYEQFF
TRBV28,-,TRBD2,TRBJ2-1,TGTGCCAGTACAGGGAGTTCTAGCGGGAGGGGAGGCAATGAGCAGTTCTTC,CASTGSSSGRGGNEQFF
TRBV7-3,once,TRBD1,TRBJ1-6,TGTGCCAGCAGCTACCCGGGTTATCGCGCGACAGGGTGGGATTCACCCCTCCACTTT,CASSYPGYRATGWDSPLHF
TRBV15,-,-,TRBJ2-7,TGTGCCACCAGCAGAGCGGGGGGCGCCCACGAGCAGTACTTC,CATSRAGGAHEQYF
TRBV27,-,-,TRBJ1-1,TGTGCCAGCAGTTTGAAGCTATACACTGAAGCTTTCTTT,CASSLKLYTEAFF
TRBV12-5,once,TRBD2,TRBJ2-1,TGTGCTAGTGGTTTATCCCAGGGGACTAGCCGAGGGAATGAGCAGTTCTTC,CASGLSQGTSRGNEQFF
TRBV5-1,-,TRBD2,TRBJ2-3,TGCGCCAGCAGCTCCGGACTAGCGGGGGGGAGCACAGATACGCAGTATTTT,CASSSGLAGGSTDTQYF